This T cell receptor (beta chain) stems from a study of T cell changes during pregnancy in multiple sclerosis. Clones were read by immunoSEQ multiplex PCR, and TCRdb kept only the in-frame ones, dropping some. The data show 55,000 to 80,000 clones, with roughly 88% seen just once and roughly 9.5% held by the top ten. This clone was counted between two and nine times. Specimen: peripheral blood, collected after pregnancy. The receptor was isolated from a female donor in good health, enrolled as a control in a pregnancy study.

CDR3 bases: TGTGCCAGCAGCTTAGGGAGACTAGCGGGGGCAGATACGCAGTATTTT. It specifies CASSLGRLAGADTQYF. V usage is TRBV7-2 and J usage is TRBJ2-3; 12 bases are a match to TRBD2. V was clipped by 1 base and J by 4 bases; unmatched bases: 3. The length of the CDR3 is 16 residues. CDR1 and CDR2 (germline): SGHTA, FQGNSA. Using reference TRBV7-2 and TRBJ2-3 for the parts outside the CDR3, the full variable domain is GAGVSQSPSNKVTEKGKDVELRCDPISGHTALYWYRQSLGQGLEFLIYFQGNSAPDKSGLPSDRFSAERTGGSVSTLTIQRTQQEDSAVYLCASSLGRLAGADTQYFGPGTRLTVL.